The clone carrying this TCR beta chain was picked up a small number of times. These data belong to a study of T-cell memory formation after mild COVID-19. TCRdb processed the 5' RACE reads anew with MiXCR; each CDR3 protein has one entry. The sample records about 350,000 distinct CDR3 sequences, 13% to 15% being singletons. CDR1 and CDR2 from the germline V gene are MNHNY and SVGAGI (reference sequence). The CDR3 consists of 17 residues. V was shortened by 7 bases and J by 0 bases, with 16 bases between the two germline ends. This sequence joins TRBV6-6 and TRBJ2-6; D ambiguous. The specimen sequenced was PBMCs or a T cell subset sorted from them (not recorded which). The sequence came from a man aged 18 to 30 who had mild COVID-19 (a few samples of this study predate the infection). Cell type and time point are not known. The CDR3 here is CASTTIAVYSGANVLTF. Written as DNA, the CDR3 is TGTGCCAGCACCACAATTGCTGTATACTCTGGGGCCAACGTCCTGACTTTC.